This T cell receptor (beta chain) emerged from a study of shared clonotypes between healthy human individuals. V gave up 5 bases and J gave up 8 bases; unmatched junction bases: 1. The CDR3 consists of 12 residues. CDR1 MNHEY and CDR2 SVGAGI come from the germline V gene. The sorted-subset replicate PCRs were given about 210 ng DNA, which is approximately 30,000 T cell genomes. Data came from immunoSEQ multiplex PCR; TCRdb stores just in-frame clones and leaves some out. The data show 2 million to 2.5 million clones, 93% seen once. As concerns this clone: Distinct nucleotide sequences in the sample also encode this CDR3.

The sample was naive CD4+ T cells from PBMCs. As for subset: CD45RA+ positively selected. V is TRBV6-5 and J is TRBJ1-4, with 8 bases aligning to TRBD1. This clonotype originated in a man aged 18 to 29 in good health. Some clones in this sample may be carry-over from other donors' samples. CDR3 amino acids: CASSRDREKLFF. The CDR3 bases are TGTGCCAGCAGTCGGGACAGGGAAAAACTGTTTTTT.